This T cell receptor (beta chain) emerged from a study of T-cell reconstitution after alpha-beta-depleted transplantation in children. This CDR3 region has 14 residues. The V gene's germline CDR1 is LGHNA and CDR2 YNFKEQ. Trimming left V 5 bases short and J 9 bases short, with 17 bases between. A library of TCRbeta sequences, prepared with unique molecular identifiers, was generated. MiXCR, applied by TCRdb to the PCR reads, yields one record per CDR3 protein. The sample contains 500,000 or so distinct CDR3 sequences, less than 35% of which appear only once. V gene TRBV4-2 combines with J gene TRBJ2-1; maybe TRBD2 (6 bases). Specimen: PBMCs from the stem cell graft donor, collected from the stem cell graft. The TCR originated in a human donor who donated a stem cell graft to a child with aplastic anemia. The CDR3 loop is CASSTPGEVAEQFF. CDR3 bases: TGTGCCAGCAGCACCCCGGGAGAAGTGGCTGAGCAGTTCTTC.